This TCR beta chain was captured by sequencing in a study of cytomegalovirus exposure and HLA in healthy donors. Study outcomes and limitations: Cytomegalovirus-associated TCR beta chains were listed, numbering 164. Most TCR sequences were seen very rarely across donors, but some public TCRs occurred in many.

TCRdb's table, derived via immunoSEQ multiplex PCR, lists solely in-frame clones and lacks some. The profile shows fewer than 120,000 clones, approximately 88% of them singletons. The CDR3 is 17 residues long. Germline values: CDR1 SEHNR, CDR2 FQNEAQ (reference sequence). V was pared by 3 bases and J by 0 bases, with 17 bases between. A remark on this clone: The antigen is unknown.

The receptor comes from a woman aged 25 to 39 in good health and CMV-seropositive. The sequenced sample was PBMCs. This chain links TRBV7-9 with TRBJ1-1; D is undetermined. The CDR3 protein is CASSFGIYDSMNTEAFF. The DNA of the CDR3 is TGTGCCAGCAGCTTCGGGATATACGATTCTATGAACACTGAAGCTTTCTTT.